A selection of T cell receptor beta chains follows, all from one sample in a study of cytomegalovirus exposure and HLA in healthy donors. Measured with immunoSEQ multiplex PCR; TCRdb has only the in-frame clones, and not every one. The sample lists 210,000 or so clones, around 83% occurring once. Sequencing was carried out using PBMCs. These receptor sequences come from a girl aged 5 to 17 in good health and CMV-seronegative. Both conserved end residues are part of each CDR3. The order of the fields is V gene, D gene, J gene, clone size, CDR3 protein, CDR3 DNA. The D gene is left open where the match is weak. Clone size, where shown, is once, few, many, or a class for clones that have expanded.

TRBV19,.,TRBJ1-1,few,CASSMLTSMNTEAFF,TGTGCCAGTAGTATGTTGACAAGCATGAACACTGAAGCTTTCTTT
TRBV5-1,.,TRBJ2-2,few,CASSPQGGDTGELFF,TGCGCCAGCAGCCCACAAGGGGGGGACACCGGGGAGCTGTTTTTT
TRBV28,TRBD2,TRBJ2-7,.,CASSAPQRGGQEQYF,TGTGCCAGCAGTGCCCCCCAGCGGGGGGGCCAGGAGCAGTACTTC
TRBV14,.,TRBJ2-5,.,CASSQAWGPKFQETQYF,TGTGCCAGCAGCCAAGCTTGGGGCCCCAAATTCCAAGAGACCCAGTACTTC
TRBV5-1,.,TRBJ1-2,.,CASTNLGRDGYTF,TGCGCCAGCACCAATCTCGGGCGGGATGGCTACACCTTC
TRBV5-1,TRBD1,TRBJ2-6,.,CASSQGATGANVLTF,TGCGCCAGCAGCCAGGGGGCCACTGGGGCCAACGTCCTGACTTTC
TRBV5-4,TRBD1,TRBJ2-2,.,CASSTGVDGELFF,TGTGCCAGTAGCACAGGGGTAGACGGGGAGCTGTTTTTT
TRBV7-2,.,TRBJ1-5,once,CASSLAAGSFSQPQHF,TGTGCCAGCAGCTTAGCGGCCGGGTCCTTCTCTCAGCCCCAGCATTTT
TRBV28,.,TRBJ2-7,once,CASTPGGLYEQYF,TGTGCCAGCACCCCCGGGGGGCTGTACGAGCAGTACTTC
TRBV6-4,.,TRBJ1-4,few,CASSDNRTTNEKLFF,TGTGCCAGCAGTGACAACAGGACCACTAATGAAAAACTGTTTTTT
TRBV4-1,.,TRBJ1-2,once,CASSQVAQGRNYGYTF,TGCGCCAGCAGCCAAGTCGCACAGGGACGGAACTATGGCTACACCTTC
TRBV6-5,TRBD2,TRBJ2-5,.,CASSYSTSGGETQYF,TGTGCCAGCAGTTACTCGACTAGCGGGGGGGAGACCCAGTACTTC
TRBV7-2,.,TRBJ1-3,.,CASSLADAVIGNTIYF,TGTGCCAGCAGCTTAGCAGACGCGGTAATAGGAAACACCATATATTTT
TRBV19,TRBD1,TRBJ2-7,once,CASGDRAYEQYF,TGTGCCAGTGGAGACAGGGCCTACGAGCAGTACTTC
TRBV6-4,TRBD1,TRBJ1-1,.,CASSADRGDTEAFF,TGTGCCAGCAGTGCAGACAGGGGGGACACTGAAGCTTTCTTT
TRBV27,TRBD2,TRBJ2-1,.,CASSRQTGTSGPSSYNEQFF,TGTGCCAGCAGCCGACAAACCGGGACTAGCGGGCCGAGCTCCTACAATGAGCAGTTCTTC
TRBV6-1,TRBD1,TRBJ1-2,.,CASSGTGDWNYGYTF,TGTGCCAGCAGTGGAACAGGGGACTGGAACTATGGCTACACCTTC
TRBV5-1,TRBD1,TRBJ2-7,.,CASSLAPGQGPYEQYF,TGCGCCAGCAGCTTGGCCCCGGGACAGGGGCCCTACGAGCAGTACTTC
TRBV19,.,TRBJ2-1,.,CASSILSSYNEQFF,TGTGCCAGTAGTATTCTCAGCTCCTACAATGAGCAGTTCTTC
TRBV6-5,TRBD1,TRBJ1-5,few,CASSQDRGGNQPQHF,TGTGCCAGCAGTCAAGACAGGGGTGGCAATCAGCCCCAGCATTTT
TRBV7-8,TRBD2,TRBJ2-5,.,CASSLIPLAGGRETQYF,TGTGCCAGCAGCCTCATCCCTCTAGCGGGGGGAAGGGAGACCCAGTACTTC
TRBV11-2,TRBD1,TRBJ1-4,.,CASSFGTGHEKLFF,TGTGCCAGCAGCTTCGGGACAGGGCATGAAAAACTGTTTTTT
TRBV29-1,TRBD2,TRBJ2-1,.,CSVGDGSGLAGGRDNEQFF,TGCAGCGTTGGTGATGGCTCAGGGCTAGCGGGAGGAAGGGACAATGAGCAGTTCTTC
TRBV7-2,.,TRBJ1-5,.,CASSYSGGLNQPQHF,TGTGCCAGCAGTTACTCGGGGGGGCTTAATCAGCCCCAGCATTTT
TRBV19,TRBD2,TRBJ2-1,few,CASSTSGSRNEQFF,TGTGCCAGTAGTACTAGCGGGAGTAGGAATGAGCAGTTCTTC
TRBV11-1,.,TRBJ2-1,.,CASSESRQGNEQFF,TGTGCCAGCAGCGAGAGCCGTCAGGGCAATGAGCAGTTCTTC
TRBV6-5,.,TRBJ1-4,.,CASRGTPSNEKLFF,TGTGCCAGCAGGGGGACACCGTCTAATGAAAAACTGTTTTTT
TRBV4-1,.,TRBJ1-6,.,CASSPDRWNNSPLHF,TGCGCCAGCAGCCCCGACAGGTGGAATAATTCACCCCTCCACTTT
TRBV6-6,TRBD1,TRBJ1-2,few,CASSSGGYYTF,TGTGCCAGCAGCTCAGGGGGCTATTACACCTTC